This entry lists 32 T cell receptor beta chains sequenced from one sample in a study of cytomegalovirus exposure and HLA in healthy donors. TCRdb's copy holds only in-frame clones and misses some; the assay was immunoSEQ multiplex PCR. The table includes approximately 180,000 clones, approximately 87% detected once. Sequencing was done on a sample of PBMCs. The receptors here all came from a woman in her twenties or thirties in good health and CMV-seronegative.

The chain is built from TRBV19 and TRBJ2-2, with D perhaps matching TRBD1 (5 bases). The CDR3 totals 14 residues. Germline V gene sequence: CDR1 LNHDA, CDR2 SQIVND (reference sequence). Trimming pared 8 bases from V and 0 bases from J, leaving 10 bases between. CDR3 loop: CASEGASNTGELFF. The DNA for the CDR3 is TGTGCCAGTGAAGGGGCTTCGAACACCGGGGAGCTGTTTTTT.

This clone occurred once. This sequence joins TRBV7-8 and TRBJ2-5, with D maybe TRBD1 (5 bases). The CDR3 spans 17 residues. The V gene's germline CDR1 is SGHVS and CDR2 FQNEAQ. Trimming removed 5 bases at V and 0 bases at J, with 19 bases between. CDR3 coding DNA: TGTGCCAGCAGCGCAAACACAGGCCCCCAAAACCAAGAGACCCAGTACTTC. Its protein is CASSANTGPQNQETQYF.

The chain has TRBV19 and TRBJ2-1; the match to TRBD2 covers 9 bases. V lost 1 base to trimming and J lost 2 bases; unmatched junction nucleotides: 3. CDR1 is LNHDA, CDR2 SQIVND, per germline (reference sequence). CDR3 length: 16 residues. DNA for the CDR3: TGTGCCAGTAGTATAGTACCTAGCGGGACCTACAATGAGCAGTTCTTC. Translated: CASSIVPSGTYNEQFF.

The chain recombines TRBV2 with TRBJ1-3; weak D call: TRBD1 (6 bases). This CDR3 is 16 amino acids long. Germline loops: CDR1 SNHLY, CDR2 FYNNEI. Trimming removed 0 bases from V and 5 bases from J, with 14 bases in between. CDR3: CASSEAIGGLRNTIYF. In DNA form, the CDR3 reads TGTGCCAGCAGTGAAGCGATAGGGGGTTTGAGAAACACCATATATTTT.

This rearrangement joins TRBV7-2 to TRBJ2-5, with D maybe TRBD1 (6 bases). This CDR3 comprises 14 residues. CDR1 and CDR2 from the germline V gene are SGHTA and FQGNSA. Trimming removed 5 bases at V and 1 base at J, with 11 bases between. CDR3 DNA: TGTGCCAGCAGCCTTAGACAGGTCCAAGAGACCCAGTACTTC. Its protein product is CASSLRQVQETQYF.

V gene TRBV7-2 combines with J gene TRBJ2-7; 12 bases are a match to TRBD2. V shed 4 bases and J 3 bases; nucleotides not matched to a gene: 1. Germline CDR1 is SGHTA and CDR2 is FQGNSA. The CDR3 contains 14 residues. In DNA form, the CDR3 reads TGTGCCAGCAGCTCGACTAGCGGGGGCTACGAGCAGTACTTC. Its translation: CASSSTSGGYEQYF. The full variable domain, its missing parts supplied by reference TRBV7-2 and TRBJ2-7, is GAGVSQSPSNKVTEKGKDVELRCDPISGHTALYWYRQSLGQGLEFLIYFQGNSAPDKSGLPSDRFSAERTGGSVSTLTIQRTQQEDSAVYLCASSSTSGGYEQYFGPGTRLTVT.

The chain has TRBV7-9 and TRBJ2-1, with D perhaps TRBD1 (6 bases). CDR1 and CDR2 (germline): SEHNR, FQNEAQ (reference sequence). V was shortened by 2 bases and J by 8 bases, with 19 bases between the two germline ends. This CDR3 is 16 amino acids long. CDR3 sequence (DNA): TGTGCCAGCAGCTTACGTAGGGGGAATTCAATCCATGAGCAGTTCTTC. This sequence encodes CASSLRRGNSIHEQFF.

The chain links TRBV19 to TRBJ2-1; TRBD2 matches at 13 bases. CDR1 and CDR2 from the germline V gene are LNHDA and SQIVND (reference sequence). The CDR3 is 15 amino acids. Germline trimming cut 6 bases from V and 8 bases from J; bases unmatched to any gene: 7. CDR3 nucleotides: TGTGCCAGTAGCAAACTAGCGGGGGGGGAAGATGAGCAGTTCTTC. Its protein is CASSKLAGGEDEQFF.

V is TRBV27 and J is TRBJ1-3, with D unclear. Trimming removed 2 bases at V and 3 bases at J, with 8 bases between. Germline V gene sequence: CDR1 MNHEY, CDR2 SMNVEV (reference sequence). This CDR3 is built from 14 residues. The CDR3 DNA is TGTGCCAGCAGTTTAAGGAGGGATGGAAACACCATATATTTT. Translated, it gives CASSLRRDGNTIYF.

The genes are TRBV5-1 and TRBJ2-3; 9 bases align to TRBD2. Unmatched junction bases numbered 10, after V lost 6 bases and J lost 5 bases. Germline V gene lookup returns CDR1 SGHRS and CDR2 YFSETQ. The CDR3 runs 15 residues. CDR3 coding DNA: TGCGCCAGCAAGTCTAGCGGGGTATGTTTAGATACGCAGTATTTT. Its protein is CASKSSGVCLDTQYF. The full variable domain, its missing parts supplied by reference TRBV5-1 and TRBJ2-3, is KAGVTQTPRYLIKTRGQQVTLSCSPISGHRSVSWYQQTPGQGLQFLFEYFSETQRNKGNFPGRFSGRQFSNSRSEMNVSTLELGDSALYLCASKSSGVCLDTQYFGPGTRLTVL.

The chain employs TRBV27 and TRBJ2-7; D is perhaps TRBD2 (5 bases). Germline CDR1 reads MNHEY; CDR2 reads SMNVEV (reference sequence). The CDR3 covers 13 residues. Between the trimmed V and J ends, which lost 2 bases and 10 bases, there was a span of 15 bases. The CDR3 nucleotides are TGTGCCAGCAGTTTACGGGGATTCCAAAGACAGTACTTC. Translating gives CASSLRGFQRQYF.

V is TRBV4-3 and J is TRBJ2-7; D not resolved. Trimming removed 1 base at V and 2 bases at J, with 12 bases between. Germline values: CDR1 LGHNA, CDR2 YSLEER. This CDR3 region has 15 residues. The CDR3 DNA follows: TGCGCCAGCAGCCAAGGGCTGGTAGCCACCTACGAGCAGTACTTC. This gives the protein CASSQGLVATYEQYF.

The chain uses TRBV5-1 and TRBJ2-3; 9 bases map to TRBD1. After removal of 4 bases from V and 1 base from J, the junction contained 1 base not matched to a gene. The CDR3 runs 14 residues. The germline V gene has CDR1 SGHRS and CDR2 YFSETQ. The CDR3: CASSRDRGTDTQYF. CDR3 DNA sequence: TGCGCCAGCAGCCGGGACAGGGGCACAGATACGCAGTATTTT.

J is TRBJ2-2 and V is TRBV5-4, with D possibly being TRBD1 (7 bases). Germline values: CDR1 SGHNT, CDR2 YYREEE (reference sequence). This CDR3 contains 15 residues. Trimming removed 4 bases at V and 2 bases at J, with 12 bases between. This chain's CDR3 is CASSPGGLNTGELFF. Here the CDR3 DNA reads TGTGCCAGCAGCCCAGGGGGGCTCAACACCGGGGAGCTGTTTTTT. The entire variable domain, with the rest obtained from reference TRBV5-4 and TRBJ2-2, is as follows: ETGVTQSPTHLIKTRGQQVTLRCSSQSGHNTVSWYQQALGQGPQFIFQYYREEENGRGNFPPRFSGLQFPNYSSELNVNALELDDSALYLCASSPGGLNTGELFFGEGSRLTVL.

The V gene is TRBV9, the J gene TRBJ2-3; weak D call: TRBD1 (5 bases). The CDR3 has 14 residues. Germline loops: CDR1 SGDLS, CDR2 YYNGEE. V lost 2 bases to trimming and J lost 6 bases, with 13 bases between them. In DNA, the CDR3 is TGTGCCAGCAGCGTTTTGCAAGGGGCTGATACGCAGTATTTT. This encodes CASSVLQGADTQYF.

The CDR3, as DNA: TGCGCCAGCCAGGGAGACAGGGGGATAGGTGGCGCCGAGCAGTACTTC. Amino acid sequence: CASQGDRGIGGAEQYF. This rearrangement joins TRBV5-1 to TRBJ2-7; 9 bases agree with TRBD1. The V gene's germline CDR1 is SGHRS and CDR2 YFSETQ. The CDR3 has 16 amino acids. V lost 7 bases to trimming and J lost 6 bases; unmatched junction nucleotides: 17.

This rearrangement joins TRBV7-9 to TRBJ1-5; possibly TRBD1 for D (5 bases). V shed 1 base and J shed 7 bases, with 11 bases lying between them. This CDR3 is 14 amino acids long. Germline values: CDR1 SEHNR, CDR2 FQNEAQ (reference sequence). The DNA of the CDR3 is TGTGCCAGCAGCTTAGAGTCAGGGAAACAGCCCCAGCATTTT. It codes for CASSLESGKQPQHF.

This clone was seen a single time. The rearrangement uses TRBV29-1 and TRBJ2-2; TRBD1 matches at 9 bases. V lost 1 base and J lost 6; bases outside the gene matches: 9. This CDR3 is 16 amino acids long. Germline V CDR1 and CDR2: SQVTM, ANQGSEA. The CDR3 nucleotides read TGCAGCGTTGAAGCCCCGACAGGGGGTTTAGCCGGGGAGCTGTTTTTT. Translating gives CSVEAPTGGLAGELFF.

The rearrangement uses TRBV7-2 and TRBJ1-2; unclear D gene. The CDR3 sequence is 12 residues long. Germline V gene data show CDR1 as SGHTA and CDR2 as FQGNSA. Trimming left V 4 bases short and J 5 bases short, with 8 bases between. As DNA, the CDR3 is TGTGCCAGCAGCTCGGGTTATTATGGCTACACCTTC. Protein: CASSSGYYGYTF.

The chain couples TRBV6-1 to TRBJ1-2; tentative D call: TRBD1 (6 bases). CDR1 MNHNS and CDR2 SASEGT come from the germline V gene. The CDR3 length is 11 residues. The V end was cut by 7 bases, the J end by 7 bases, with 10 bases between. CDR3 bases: TGTGCCAGCACCAGGGGTCGTGGCTACACCTTC. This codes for CASTRGRGYTF.

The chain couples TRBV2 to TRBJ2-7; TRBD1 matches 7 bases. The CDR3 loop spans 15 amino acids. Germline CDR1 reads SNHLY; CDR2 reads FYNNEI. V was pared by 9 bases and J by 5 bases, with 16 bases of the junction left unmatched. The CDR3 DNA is TGTGCCAGGTTCCCCACAAGGACAGGATTGAACGAGCAGTACTTC. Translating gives CARFPTRTGLNEQYF. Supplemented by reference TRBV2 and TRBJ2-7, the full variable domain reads EPEVTQTPSHQVTQMGQEVILRCVPISNHLYFYWYRQILGQKVEFLVSFYNNEISEKSEIFDDQFSVERPDGSNFTLKIRSTKLEDSAMYFCARFPTRTGLNEQYFGPGTRLTVT.

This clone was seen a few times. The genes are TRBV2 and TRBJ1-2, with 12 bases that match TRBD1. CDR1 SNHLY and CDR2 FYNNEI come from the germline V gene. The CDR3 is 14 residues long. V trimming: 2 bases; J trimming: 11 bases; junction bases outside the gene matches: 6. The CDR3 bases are TGTGCCAGCAGTGAAAGGGACAGGGGGCAACGTTACACCTTC. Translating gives CASSERDRGQRYTF.

This CDR3 reads CASSYRGSETEAFF. CDR3 bases: TGTGCCAGCAGTTACCGGGGGTCGGAGACTGAAGCTTTCTTT. The chain uses TRBV6-6 and TRBJ1-1; possibly TRBD1 for D (5 bases). CDR1 and CDR2 (germline): MNHNY, SVGAGI (reference sequence). V lost 2 bases and J lost 5, with 12 bases in between. The CDR3 length is 14 residues.

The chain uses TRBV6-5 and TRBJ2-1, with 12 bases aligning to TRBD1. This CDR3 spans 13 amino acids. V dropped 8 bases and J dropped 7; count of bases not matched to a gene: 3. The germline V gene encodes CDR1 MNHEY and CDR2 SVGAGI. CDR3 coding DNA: TGTGCCAGCGGGACAGGGGGCTGGAATGAGCAGTTCTTC. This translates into CASGTGGWNEQFF.

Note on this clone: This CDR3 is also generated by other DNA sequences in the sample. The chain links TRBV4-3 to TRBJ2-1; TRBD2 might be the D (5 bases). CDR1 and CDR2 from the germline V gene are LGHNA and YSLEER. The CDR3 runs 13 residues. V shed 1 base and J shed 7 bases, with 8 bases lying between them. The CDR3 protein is CASSQGLRNEQFF. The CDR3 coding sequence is TGCGCCAGCAGCCAAGGACTAAGGAATGAGCAGTTCTTC.

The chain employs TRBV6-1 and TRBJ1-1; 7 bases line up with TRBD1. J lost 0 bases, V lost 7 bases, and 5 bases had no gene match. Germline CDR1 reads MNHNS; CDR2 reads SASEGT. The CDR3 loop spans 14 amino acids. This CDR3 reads CASNPRGLNTEAFF. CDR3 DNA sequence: TGTGCCAGCAACCCGAGGGGGCTGAACACTGAAGCTTTCTTT.

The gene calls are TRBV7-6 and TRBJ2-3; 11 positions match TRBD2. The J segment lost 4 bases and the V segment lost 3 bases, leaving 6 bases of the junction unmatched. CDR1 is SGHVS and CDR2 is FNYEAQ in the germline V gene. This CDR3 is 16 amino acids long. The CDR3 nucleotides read TGTGCCAGCAGCTTCGACCCTAGCGGGGGGTCAGATACGCAGTATTTT. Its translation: CASSFDPSGGSDTQYF. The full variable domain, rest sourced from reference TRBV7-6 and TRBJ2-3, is GAGVSQSPRYKVTKRGQDVALRCDPISGHVSLYWYRQALGQGPEFLTYFNYEAQQDKSGLPNDRFSAERPEGSISTLTIQRTEQRDSAMYRCASSFDPSGGSDTQYFGPGTRLTVL.

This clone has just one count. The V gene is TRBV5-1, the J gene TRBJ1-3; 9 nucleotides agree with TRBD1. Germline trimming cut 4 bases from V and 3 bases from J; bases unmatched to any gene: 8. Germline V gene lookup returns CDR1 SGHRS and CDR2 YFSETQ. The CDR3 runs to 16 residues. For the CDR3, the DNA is TGCGCCAGCAGCCCCCAGACAGGGGGAGGTGGAAACACCATATATTTT. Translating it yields CASSPQTGGGGNTIYF.

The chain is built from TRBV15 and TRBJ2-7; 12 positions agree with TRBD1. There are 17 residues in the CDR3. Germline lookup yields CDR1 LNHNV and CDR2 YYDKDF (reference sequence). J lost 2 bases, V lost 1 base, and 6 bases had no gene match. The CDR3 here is CATSRVGTGGFAYEQYF. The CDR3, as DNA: TGTGCCACCAGCAGAGTCGGGACAGGGGGCTTCGCCTACGAGCAGTACTTC.

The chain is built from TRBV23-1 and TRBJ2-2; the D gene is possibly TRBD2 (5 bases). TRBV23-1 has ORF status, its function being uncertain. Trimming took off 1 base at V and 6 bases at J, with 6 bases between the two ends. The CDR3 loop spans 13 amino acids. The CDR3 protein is CASSQYGAGELFF. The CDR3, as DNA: TGCGCCAGCAGTCAATACGGGGCCGGGGAGCTGTTTTTT.

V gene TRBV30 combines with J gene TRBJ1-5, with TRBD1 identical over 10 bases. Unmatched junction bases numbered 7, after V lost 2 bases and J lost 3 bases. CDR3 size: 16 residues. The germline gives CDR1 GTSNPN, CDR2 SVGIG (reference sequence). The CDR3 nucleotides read TGTGCCTGGAGTACATCCGGGACAGGGGTCAATCAGCCCCAGCATTTT. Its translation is CAWSTSGTGVNQPQHF.

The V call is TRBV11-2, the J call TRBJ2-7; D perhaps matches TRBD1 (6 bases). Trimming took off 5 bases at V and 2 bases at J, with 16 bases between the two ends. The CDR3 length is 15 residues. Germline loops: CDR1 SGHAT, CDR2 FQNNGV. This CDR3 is CASSTPDRPPYEQYF. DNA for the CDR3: TGTGCCAGCAGCACCCCCGACAGGCCGCCCTACGAGCAGTACTTC.